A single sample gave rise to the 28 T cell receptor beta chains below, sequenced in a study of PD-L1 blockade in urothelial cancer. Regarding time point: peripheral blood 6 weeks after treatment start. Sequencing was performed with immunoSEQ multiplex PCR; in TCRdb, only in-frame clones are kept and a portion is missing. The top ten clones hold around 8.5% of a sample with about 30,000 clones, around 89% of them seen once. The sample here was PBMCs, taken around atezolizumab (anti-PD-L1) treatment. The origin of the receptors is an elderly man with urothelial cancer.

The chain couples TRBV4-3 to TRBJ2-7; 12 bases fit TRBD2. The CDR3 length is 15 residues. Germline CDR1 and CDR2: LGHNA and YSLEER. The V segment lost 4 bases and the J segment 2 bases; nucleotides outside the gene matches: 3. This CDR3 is CASSLGLAGTYEQYF. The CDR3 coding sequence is TGCGCCAGCAGCCTTGGACTAGCGGGAACCTACGAGCAGTACTTC.

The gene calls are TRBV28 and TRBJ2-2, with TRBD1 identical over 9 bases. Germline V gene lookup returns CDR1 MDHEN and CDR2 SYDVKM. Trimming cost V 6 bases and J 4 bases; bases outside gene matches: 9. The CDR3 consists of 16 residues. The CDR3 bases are TGTGCCAGCAGCCCTCAGGGGACAGGGTCCACCGGGGAGCTGTTTTTT. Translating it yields CASSPQGTGSTGELFF.

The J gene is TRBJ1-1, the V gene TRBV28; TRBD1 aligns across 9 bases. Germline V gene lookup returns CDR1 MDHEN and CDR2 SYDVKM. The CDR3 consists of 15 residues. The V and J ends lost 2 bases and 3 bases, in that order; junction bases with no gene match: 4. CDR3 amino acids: CASSLGTGRHTEAFF. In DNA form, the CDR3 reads TGTGCCAGCAGTTTAGGGACAGGGCGGCACACTGAAGCTTTCTTT.

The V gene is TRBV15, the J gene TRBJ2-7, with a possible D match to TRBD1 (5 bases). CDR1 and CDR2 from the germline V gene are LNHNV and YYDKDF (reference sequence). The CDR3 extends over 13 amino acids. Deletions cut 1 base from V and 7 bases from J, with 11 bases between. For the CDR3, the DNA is TGTGCCACCAGCAGAGCCACAGGTGGAGAGCAGTACTTC. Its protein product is CATSRATGGEQYF.

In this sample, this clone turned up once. The CDR3 nucleotides are TGCGCCTCCCGATTAAGGGGCGACGGTGAAAAACTGTTTTTT. Translated, it gives CASRLRGDGEKLFF. V usage is TRBV10-1 and J usage is TRBJ1-4; maybe TRBD1 (5 bases). The germline CDR1 and CDR2 sequences are WNHNN and SYGVQD (reference sequence). Between the trimmed V and J ends, which lost 11 bases and 7 bases, there was a span of 20 bases. The CDR3 is 14 amino acids.

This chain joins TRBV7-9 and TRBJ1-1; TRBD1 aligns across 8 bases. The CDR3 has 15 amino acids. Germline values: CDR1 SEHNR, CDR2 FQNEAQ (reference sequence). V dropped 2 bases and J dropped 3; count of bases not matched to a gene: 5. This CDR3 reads CASSLSMTGDTEAFF. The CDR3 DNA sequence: TGTGCCAGCAGCTTAAGTATGACAGGGGACACTGAAGCTTTCTTT.

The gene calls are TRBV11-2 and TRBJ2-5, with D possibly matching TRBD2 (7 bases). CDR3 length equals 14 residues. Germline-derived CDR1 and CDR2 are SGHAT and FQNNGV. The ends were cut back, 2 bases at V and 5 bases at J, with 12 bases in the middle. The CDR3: CASSLIQGGETQYF. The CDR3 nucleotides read TGTGCCAGCAGCTTAATACAGGGAGGGGAGACCCAGTACTTC. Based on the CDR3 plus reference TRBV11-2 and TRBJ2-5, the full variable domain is EAGVAQSPRYKIIEKRQSVAFWCNPISGHATLYWYQQILGQGPKLLIQFQNNGVVDDSQLPKDRFSAERLKGVDSTLKIQPAKLEDSAVYLCASSLIQGGETQYFGPGTRLLVL.

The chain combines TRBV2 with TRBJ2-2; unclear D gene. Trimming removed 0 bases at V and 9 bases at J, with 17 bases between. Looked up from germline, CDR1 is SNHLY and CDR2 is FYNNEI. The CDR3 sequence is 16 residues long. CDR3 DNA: TGTGCCAGCAGTGAAGCGCTTGGAGTTGGTCCGAGGGAGCTGTTTTTT. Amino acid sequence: CASSEALGVGPRELFF.

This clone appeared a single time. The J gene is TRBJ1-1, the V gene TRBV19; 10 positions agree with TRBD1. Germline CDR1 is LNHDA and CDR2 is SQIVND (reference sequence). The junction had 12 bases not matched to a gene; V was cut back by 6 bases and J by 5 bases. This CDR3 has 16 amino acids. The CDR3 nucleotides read TGTGCCAGTAGCGTTGCCGGGACAGGGGCCCGAACTGAAGCTTTCTTT. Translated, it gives CASSVAGTGARTEAFF.

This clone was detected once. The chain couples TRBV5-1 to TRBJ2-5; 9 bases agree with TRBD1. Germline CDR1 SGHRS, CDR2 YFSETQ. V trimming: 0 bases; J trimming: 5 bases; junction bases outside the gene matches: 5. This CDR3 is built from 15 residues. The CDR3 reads CASSLEQGAWETQYF. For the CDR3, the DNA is TGCGCCAGCAGCTTGGAACAGGGGGCGTGGGAGACCCAGTACTTC.

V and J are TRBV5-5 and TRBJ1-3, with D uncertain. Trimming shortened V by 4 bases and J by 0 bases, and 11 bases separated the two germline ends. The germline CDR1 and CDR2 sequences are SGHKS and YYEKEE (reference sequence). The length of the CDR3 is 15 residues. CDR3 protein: CASSPLVNSGNTIYF. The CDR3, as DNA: TGTGCCAGCAGCCCACTTGTCAACTCTGGAAACACCATATATTTT.

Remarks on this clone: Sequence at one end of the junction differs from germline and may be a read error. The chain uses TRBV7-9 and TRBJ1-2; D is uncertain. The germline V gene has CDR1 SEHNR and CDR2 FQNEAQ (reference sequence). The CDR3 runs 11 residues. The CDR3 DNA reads TGTGTCAGCAGCCGGGACTATGGCTACACCTTC. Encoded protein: CVSSRDYGYTF.

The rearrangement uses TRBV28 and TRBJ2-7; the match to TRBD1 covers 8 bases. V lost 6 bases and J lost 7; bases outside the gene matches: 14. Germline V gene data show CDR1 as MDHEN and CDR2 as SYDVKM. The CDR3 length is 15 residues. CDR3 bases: TGTGCCAGCAGCCTCCCCCCCGGACAGGGAGGAGAGCAGTACTTC. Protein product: CASSLPPGQGGEQYF.

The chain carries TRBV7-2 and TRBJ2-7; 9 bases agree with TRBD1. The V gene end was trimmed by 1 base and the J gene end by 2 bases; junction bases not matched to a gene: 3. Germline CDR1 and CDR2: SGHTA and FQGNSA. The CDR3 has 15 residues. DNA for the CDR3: TGTGCCAGCAGCTTAGGGGACAGGGTTACCTACGAGCAGTACTTC. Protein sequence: CASSLGDRVTYEQYF.

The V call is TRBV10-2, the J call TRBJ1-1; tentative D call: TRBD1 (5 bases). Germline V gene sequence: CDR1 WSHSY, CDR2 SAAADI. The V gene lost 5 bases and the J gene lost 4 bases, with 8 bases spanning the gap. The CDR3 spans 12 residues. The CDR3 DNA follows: TGCGCCAGCAGTTTTGGGGCCACTGAAGCTTTCTTT. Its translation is CASSFGATEAFF.

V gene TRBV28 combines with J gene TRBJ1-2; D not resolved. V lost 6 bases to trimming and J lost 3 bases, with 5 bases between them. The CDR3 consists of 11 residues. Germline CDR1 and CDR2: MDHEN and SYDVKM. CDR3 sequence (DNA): TGTGCCAGCAGGGGAGACTATGGCTACACCTTC. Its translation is CASRGDYGYTF.

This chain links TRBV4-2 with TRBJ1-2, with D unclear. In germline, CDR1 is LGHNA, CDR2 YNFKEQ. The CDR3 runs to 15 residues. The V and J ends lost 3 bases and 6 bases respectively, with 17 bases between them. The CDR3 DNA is TGTGCCAGCAGCCAGTTCACCGGGGATCAAAATGGCTACACCTTC. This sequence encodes CASSQFTGDQNGYTF.

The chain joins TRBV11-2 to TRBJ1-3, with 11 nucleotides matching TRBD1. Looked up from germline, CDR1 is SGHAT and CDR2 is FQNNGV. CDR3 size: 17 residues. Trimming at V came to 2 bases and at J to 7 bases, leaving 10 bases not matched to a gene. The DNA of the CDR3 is TGTGCCAGCAGCTTAACACCGGGACAGGGGGGGAAGAACACCATATATTTT. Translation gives CASSLTPGQGGKNTIYF. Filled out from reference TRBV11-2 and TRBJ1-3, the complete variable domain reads EAGVAQSPRYKIIEKRQSVAFWCNPISGHATLYWYQQILGQGPKLLIQFQNNGVVDDSQLPKDRFSAERLKGVDSTLKIQPAKLEDSAVYLCASSLTPGQGGKNTIYFGEGSWLTVV.

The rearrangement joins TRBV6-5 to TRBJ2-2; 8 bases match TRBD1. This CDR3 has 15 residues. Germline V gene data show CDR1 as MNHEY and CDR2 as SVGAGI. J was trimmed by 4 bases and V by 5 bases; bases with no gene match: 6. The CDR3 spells CASSRGQGSTGELFF. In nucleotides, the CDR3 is TGTGCCAGCAGTCGCGGACAGGGTAGCACCGGGGAGCTGTTTTTT.

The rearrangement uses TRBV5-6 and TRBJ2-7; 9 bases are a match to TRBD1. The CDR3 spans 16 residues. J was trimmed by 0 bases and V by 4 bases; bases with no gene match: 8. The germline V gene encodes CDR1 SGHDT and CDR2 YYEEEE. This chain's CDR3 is CASSPDPGQGSYEQYF. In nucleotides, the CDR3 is TGTGCCAGCAGCCCAGACCCGGGACAGGGCTCCTACGAGCAGTACTTC. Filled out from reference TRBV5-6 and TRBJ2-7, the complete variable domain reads DAGVTQSPTHLIKTRGQQVTLRCSPKSGHDTVSWYQQALGQGPQFIFQYYEEEERQRGNFPDRFSGHQFPNYSSELNVNALLLGDSALYLCASSPDPGQGSYEQYFGPGTRLTVT.

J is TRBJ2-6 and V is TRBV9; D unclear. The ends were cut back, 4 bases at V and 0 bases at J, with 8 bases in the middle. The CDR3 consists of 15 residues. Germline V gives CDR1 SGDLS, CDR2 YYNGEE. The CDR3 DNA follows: TGTGCCAGCAGCACCCGCGGCTCTGGGGCCAACGTCCTGACTTTC. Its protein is CASSTRGSGANVLTF.

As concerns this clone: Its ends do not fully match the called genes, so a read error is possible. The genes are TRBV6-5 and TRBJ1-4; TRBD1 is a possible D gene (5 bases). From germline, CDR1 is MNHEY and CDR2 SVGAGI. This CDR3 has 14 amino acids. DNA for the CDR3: TGTACCAGCAGTCCTAGGGGTTCGGGTGAAAAACTGTTTTTT. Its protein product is CTSSPRGSGEKLFF.

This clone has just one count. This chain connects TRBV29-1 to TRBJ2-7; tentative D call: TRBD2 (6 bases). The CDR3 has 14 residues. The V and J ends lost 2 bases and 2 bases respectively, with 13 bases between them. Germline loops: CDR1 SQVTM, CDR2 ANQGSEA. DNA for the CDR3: TGCAGCGTTGAAATCCAGGGCGGGACCTACGAGCAGTACTTC. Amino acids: CSVEIQGGTYEQYF.

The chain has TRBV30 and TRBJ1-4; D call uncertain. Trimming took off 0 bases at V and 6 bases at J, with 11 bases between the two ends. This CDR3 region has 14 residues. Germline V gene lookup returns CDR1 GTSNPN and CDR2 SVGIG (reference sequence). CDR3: CAWSVRGGYEKLFF. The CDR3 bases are TGTGCCTGGAGTGTACGGGGAGGTTATGAAAAACTGTTTTTT.

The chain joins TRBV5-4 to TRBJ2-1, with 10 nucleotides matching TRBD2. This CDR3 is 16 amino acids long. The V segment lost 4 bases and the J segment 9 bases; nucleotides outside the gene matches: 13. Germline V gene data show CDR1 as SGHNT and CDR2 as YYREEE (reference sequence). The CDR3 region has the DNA TGTGCCAGCAGCCATAGTGGCAGCGGGAGGGGCGGTGAGCAGTTCTTC. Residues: CASSHSGSGRGGEQFF.

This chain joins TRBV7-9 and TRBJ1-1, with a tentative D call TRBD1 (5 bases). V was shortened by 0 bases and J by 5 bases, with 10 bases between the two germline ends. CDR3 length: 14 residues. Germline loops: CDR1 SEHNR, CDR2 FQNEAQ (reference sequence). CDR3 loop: CASSLAGAPTEAFF. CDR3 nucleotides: TGTGCCAGCAGCTTAGCAGGGGCCCCAACTGAAGCTTTCTTT.

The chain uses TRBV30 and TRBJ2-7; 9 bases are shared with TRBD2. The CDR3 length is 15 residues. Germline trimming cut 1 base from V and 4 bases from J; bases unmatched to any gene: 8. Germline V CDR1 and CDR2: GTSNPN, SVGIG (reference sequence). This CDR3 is CAWSGTGTSRYEQYF. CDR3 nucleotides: TGTGCCTGGAGTGGCACCGGGACTAGCAGATACGAGCAGTACTTC.

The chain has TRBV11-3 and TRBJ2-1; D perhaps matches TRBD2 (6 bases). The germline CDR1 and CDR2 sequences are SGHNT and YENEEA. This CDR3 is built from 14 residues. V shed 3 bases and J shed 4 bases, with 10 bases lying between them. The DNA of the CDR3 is TGTGCCAGCAGCTTGAGGGAGGATTACAATGAGCAGTTCTTC. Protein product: CASSLREDYNEQFF.